The 20 T cell receptor beta chains below all came from one sample that was sequenced in a study of T cells in Graves' hyperthyroidism and ophthalmopathy. TCR beta CDR3 regions were amplified from RNA transcripts. HTBI primers were used for first-round RT-PCR of the TCR CDR3. MiXCR was run by TCRdb on the multiplex PCR reads, yielding one entry per CDR3 protein. The table lists around 99,000 distinct CDR3 sequences, 15% to 20% of them singletons. Sequenced: blood. The source is a woman aged 45-65 years with Graves' hyperthyroidism.

This clonotype came up many times. The chain combines TRBV6-2 or TRBV6-3 with TRBJ2-7, with TRBD2 identical over 9 bases. V was clipped by 4 bases and J by 2 bases; unmatched bases: 3. The length of the CDR3 is 14 residues. Per the germline V gene, CDR1 is MNHEY and CDR2 is SVGEGT. This chain's CDR3 is CASSSGGRAYEQYF. CDR3 DNA sequence: TGTGCCAGCAGTTCGGGCGGGAGGGCCTACGAGCAGTACTTC.

This clonotype came up many times. The CDR3 here is CASSNGGGTGREQYF. CDR3 DNA sequence: TGTGCCAGCAGCAACGGCGGGGGGACAGGGCGCGAGCAGTACTTC. The genes are TRBV28 and TRBJ2-7; possible D gene TRBD1, 9 bases. The CDR3 length is 15 residues. V lost 6 bases and J 6 bases, leaving 21 bases between the germline ends. Germline V gives CDR1 MDHEN, CDR2 SYDVKM.

This clonotype was seen a few times. The chain is built from TRBV3-1 and TRBJ1-3; D may be TRBD1 (6 bases). This CDR3 is 17 amino acids long. V was clipped by 4 bases and J by 1 base, with 17 bases between them. Germline CDR1 and CDR2: LGHDT and YNNKEL (reference sequence). The CDR3 is CASSPRGDSGSGNTIYF. The CDR3 DNA reads as TGTGCCAGCAGCCCGAGGGGGGATTCGGGATCTGGAAACACCATATATTTT.

This clonotype was seen ten or more times. This chain links TRBV24-1 with TRBJ2-7; perhaps TRBD2 as D (6 bases). V lost 4 bases, J lost 1 base, and 19 bases lay in between. The length of the CDR3 is 17 residues. Per germline, CDR1 KGHDR and CDR2 SFDVKD. CDR3 residues: CATSDAGLDRTSYEQYV. Here the CDR3 DNA reads TGTGCCACCAGTGACGCGGGGCTGGACCGCACGTCCTACGAGCAGTACGTC.

The chain carries TRBV20-1 and TRBJ2-1; 12 bases are a match to TRBD2. CDR3 length equals 20 residues. The germline V gene has CDR1 DFQATT and CDR2 SNEGSKA (reference sequence). V was pared by 6 bases and J by 8 bases, with 26 bases of the junction left unmatched. CDR3 in DNA: TGCAGTGCAATCGCGGGGGGGCTAGCGGGAGGGCCGGATCGATACGATGAGCAGTTCTTC. Translating it yields CSAIAGGLAGGPDRYDEQFF.

This clonotype was recorded at least ten times. The chain couples TRBV24-1 to TRBJ2-1; D tentatively reads TRBD1 or TRBD2 (5 bases each). Trimming stripped 5 bases from V and 9 bases from J, with 22 bases between. In germline, CDR1 is KGHDR, CDR2 SFDVKD. The CDR3 is 16 residues long. The CDR3 DNA sequence: TGTGCCACCAGTGCACCGGGACGGTTTACAATCGGTGAGCAGTTCTTC. Its translation: CATSAPGRFTIGEQFF.

The rearrangement joins TRBV20-1 to TRBJ2-1, with 10 bases that match TRBD2. The CDR3 length is 16 residues. Germline V lookup: CDR1 DFQATT, CDR2 SNEGSKA (reference sequence). Losses at the gene ends were 1 base for V and 7 bases for J; bases not matched to a gene: 10. CDR3 residues: CSARGTGTSEGNEQFF. The CDR3 bases are TGCAGTGCTAGAGGAACAGGGACTAGCGAGGGAAATGAGCAGTTCTTC.

The chain is built from TRBV11-2 and TRBJ2-1; D is uncertain. Per the germline V gene, CDR1 is SGHAT and CDR2 is FQNNGV. The CDR3 extends over 15 amino acids. Trimming removed 1 base at V and 2 bases at J, with 9 bases between. CDR3 protein: CASSLVATPYNEQFF. The CDR3 DNA follows: TGTGCCAGCAGCTTAGTAGCTACACCCTACAATGAGCAGTTCTTC.

This clonotype has only a few counts. J is TRBJ2-7 and V is TRBV4-1; a weak D match, TRBD1 (6 bases). Trimming took 3 bases from V and 2 from J, leaving 32 bases between them. The germline gives CDR1 MGHRA, CDR2 YSYEKL. The CDR3 extends over 21 amino acids. This CDR3 is CASSHDIPGRFRDTLPYEQYF. CDR3 sequence (DNA): TGCGCCAGCAGCCACGACATCCCTGGTCGTTTCCGGGACACTCTTCCCTACGAGCAGTACTTC.

This clonotype was seen repeatedly, ten times or more. The V call is TRBV5-1, the J call TRBJ2-1, with D tentatively TRBD1 or TRBD2 (5 bases each). Germline V lookup: CDR1 SGHRS, CDR2 YFSETQ. The CDR3 spans 15 residues. Trimming pared 5 bases from V and 7 bases from J, leaving 19 bases between. CDR3 amino acids: CASSMGDGKRNEQFF. The CDR3 coding sequence is TGCGCCAGCAGTATGGGGGACGGGAAGAGGAATGAGCAGTTCTTC.

This clonotype was recorded at least ten times. The rearrangement joins TRBV28 to TRBJ2-2, with D tentatively TRBD1 or TRBD2 (6 bases each). Trimming left V 5 bases short and J 2 bases short, with 15 bases between. The CDR3 is made up of 16 amino acids. CDR1 and CDR2 from the germline V gene are MDHEN and SYDVKM. The CDR3 DNA reads TGTGCCAGCAGTCTAACGGGGGCTCTAAACACCGGGGAGCTGTTTTTT. The encoded protein is CASSLTGALNTGELFF.

V usage is TRBV28 and J usage is TRBJ1-1, with a tentative D call TRBD1 (6 bases). V was trimmed by 6 bases and J by 1 base, leaving 15 bases between them. In germline, CDR1 is MDHEN, CDR2 SYDVKM. This CDR3 is 15 amino acids long. CDR3 nucleotide sequence: TGTGCCAGCAGCCAAAGGTCAGGGGAGAACACTGAAGCTTTCTTT. Residues: CASSQRSGENTEAFF. Supplemented by reference TRBV28 and TRBJ1-1, the full variable domain reads DVKVTQSSRYLVKRTGEKVFLECVQDMDHENMFWYRQDPGLGLRLIYFSYDVKMKEKGDIPEGYSVSREKKERFSLILESASTNQTSMYLCASSQRSGENTEAFFGQGTRLTVV.

The chain carries TRBV4-2 and TRBJ1-2, with 9 bases aligning to TRBD1. This CDR3 has 15 amino acids. V was clipped by 0 bases and J by 8 bases; unmatched bases: 7. The germline V gene encodes CDR1 LGHNA and CDR2 YNFKEQ. This CDR3 is CASSQEDRGLGGYTF. CDR3 nucleotide sequence: TGTGCCAGCAGCCAAGAGGACAGGGGCCTGGGGGGCTACACCTTC.

This clonotype was counted a single time. V gene TRBV11-3 combines with J gene TRBJ2-7; TRBD2 matches at 11 bases. The CDR3 contains 15 residues. Germline loops: CDR1 SGHNT, CDR2 YENEEA. V shed 5 bases, J shed 3 bases, and the junction held 6 bases outside the gene matches. CDR3 in DNA: TGTGCCAGCAGCCAGCAGGGACTAGCGGTCTACGAGCAGTACGTC. Translation gives CASSQQGLAVYEQYV.

This clonotype was counted at least ten times. The genes are TRBV12-3 or TRBV12-4 and TRBJ1-2; D uncertain. V lost 6 bases to trimming and J lost 3 bases, with 11 bases between them. This CDR3 is 13 amino acids long. The chain's CDR3 is CASSLQIYYGYTF. CDR3 bases: TGTGCCAGCAGCTTACAGATATACTATGGCTACACCTTC.

This clonotype was picked up many times. The chain employs TRBV2 and TRBJ2-2; D not certain. Germline lookup yields CDR1 SNHLY and CDR2 FYNNEI. Trimming removed 10 bases from V and 6 bases from J, with 9 bases in between. The CDR3 length is 11 residues. The CDR3 sequence is CATKKSGELFF. The CDR3 DNA follows: TGTGCCACGAAGAAGTCCGGGGAGCTGTTTTTT.

This clonotype was seen repeatedly, ten times or more. DNA of the CDR3: TGTGCCAGCAGCGTACACACAGGGGTGGCTTTCTTT. As protein: CASSVHTGVAFF. The V gene is TRBV28, the J gene TRBJ1-1; 7 bases align to TRBD1. The CDR3 consists of 12 residues. V lost 6 bases, J lost 11 bases, and 9 bases stayed unmatched. Germline CDR1 MDHEN, CDR2 SYDVKM.

The chain is built from TRBV19 and TRBJ2-3, with 7 bases matching TRBD2. Germline assignment: CDR1 LNHDA and CDR2 SQIVND (reference sequence). The length of the CDR3 is 16 residues. After removal of 7 bases from V and 4 bases from J, the junction contained 14 bases not matched to a gene. CDR3 in DNA: TGTGCCAGTAAAAACCGGGCGACTAGCTCCCCAGATACGCAGTATTTT. As protein: CASKNRATSSPDTQYF.

Notes on this clonotype: A much bigger clone sits one base away, suggesting this may be a read error. The J gene is TRBJ1-5, the V gene TRBV6-6; D gene ambiguous. This CDR3 region has 14 residues. Looked up from germline, CDR1 is MNHNY and CDR2 is SVGAGI (reference sequence). The CDR3 reads CASCYSYGDQPQHF. In nucleotides, the CDR3 is TGTGCCAGCTGTTACTCTTACGGGGATCAGCCCCAGCATTTT.

Ten or more counts support this clonotype. This sequence joins TRBV29-1 and TRBJ1-1, with 7 bases that match TRBD1. Losses at the gene ends were 7 bases for V and 5 bases for J; bases not matched to a gene: 13. The CDR3 has 14 amino acids. From germline, CDR1 is SQVTM and CDR2 ANQGSEA. Here the CDR3 reads CSASPGPRGTEAFF. The CDR3 DNA is TGCAGCGCATCCCCGGGCCCCAGGGGGACTGAAGCTTTCTTT.